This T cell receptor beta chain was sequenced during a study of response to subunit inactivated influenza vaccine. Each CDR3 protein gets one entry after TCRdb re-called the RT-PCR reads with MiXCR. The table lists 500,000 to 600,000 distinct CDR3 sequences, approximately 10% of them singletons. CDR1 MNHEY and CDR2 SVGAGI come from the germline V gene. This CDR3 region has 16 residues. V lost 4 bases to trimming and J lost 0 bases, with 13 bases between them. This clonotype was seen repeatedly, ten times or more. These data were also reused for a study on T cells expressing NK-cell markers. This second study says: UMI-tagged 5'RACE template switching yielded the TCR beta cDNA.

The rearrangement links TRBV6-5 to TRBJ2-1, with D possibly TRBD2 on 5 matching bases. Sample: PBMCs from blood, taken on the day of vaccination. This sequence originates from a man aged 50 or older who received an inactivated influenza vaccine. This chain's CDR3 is CASSLSGESSYNEQFF. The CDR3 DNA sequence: TGTGCCAGCAGTTTAAGCGGAGAAAGCTCCTACAATGAGCAGTTCTTC.